Listed below are T cell receptor beta chains from one sample, sequenced in a study of shared clonotypes between healthy human individuals. Libraries were prepared by immunoSEQ multiplex PCR; TCRdb keeps only in-frame clonotypes and omits some of them. Of about 820,000 clones in the sample, 85% to 95% were seen once. The sequenced sample was naive CD8+ T cells sorted from blood. Source of these receptors: a man aged 30 to 45 in good health. The CDR3 runs from the conserved cysteine through the conserved F or W. A D gene is named only where the DNA matches it firmly. Rows give clone size only sometimes, using once, few, many, or a class for an expanded clone.

j_call	d_call	v_call	clone_size	cdr3_nt	cdr3_aa
TRBJ2-2	-	TRBV15	-	TGTGCCACCAGCTCGAGGGGTTGGAACACCGGGGAGCTGTTTTTT	CATSSRGWNTGELFF
TRBJ2-1	-	TRBV19	-	TGTGCCAGTAGTATGGAAACTGCCAAATACAATGAGCAGTTCTTC	CASSMETAKYNEQFF
TRBJ2-1	-	TRBV2	-	TGTGCCACGACAAGCTCCTACAATGAGCAGTTCTTC	CATTSSYNEQFF
TRBJ1-2	TRBD1	TRBV15	-	TGTGCCACCAGTCCGGGGACAGTCCCTGGCTACACCTTC	CATSPGTVPGYTF
TRBJ2-3	-	TRBV27	-	TGTGCCAGCAGGGGAACGGCAGATACGCAGTATTTT	CASRGTADTQYF
TRBJ1-5	-	TRBV7-8	-	TGTGCCAGCAGCTCAGCAAAGGGCTCCAATCAGCCCCAGCATTTT	CASSSAKGSNQPQHF
TRBJ2-2	-	TRBV7-9	once	TGTGCCAGCAGCTCCGGAGGGGGTGGTCACACCGGGGAGCTGTTTTTT	CASSSGGGGHTGELFF
TRBJ2-7	TRBD1	TRBV5-6	once	TGTGCCAGCAGCCCACAGGGGGTGCAGCAGTACTTC	CASSPQGVQQYF
TRBJ2-7	TRBD1	TRBV27	few	TGTGCCAGCAGTTTGACAGGGGGGTACGAGCAGTACTTC	CASSLTGGYEQYF
TRBJ2-7	-	TRBV7-9	-	TGTGCCAGCAGCTCCCCGGCGGTTCCCTACGAGCAGTACTTC	CASSSPAVPYEQYF